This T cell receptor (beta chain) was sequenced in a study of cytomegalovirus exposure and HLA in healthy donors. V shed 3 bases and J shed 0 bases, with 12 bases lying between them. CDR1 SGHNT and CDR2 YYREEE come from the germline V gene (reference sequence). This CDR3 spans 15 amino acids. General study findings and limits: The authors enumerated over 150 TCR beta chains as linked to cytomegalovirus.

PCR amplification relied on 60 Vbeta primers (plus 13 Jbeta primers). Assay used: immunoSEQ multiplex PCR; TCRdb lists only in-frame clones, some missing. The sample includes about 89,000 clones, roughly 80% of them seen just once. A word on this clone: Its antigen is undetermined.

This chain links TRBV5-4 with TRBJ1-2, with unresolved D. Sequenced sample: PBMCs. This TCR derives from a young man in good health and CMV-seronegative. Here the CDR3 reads CASSSARGSNYGYTF. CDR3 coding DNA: TGTGCCAGCAGCTCTGCGCGCGGGTCTAACTATGGCTACACCTTC.